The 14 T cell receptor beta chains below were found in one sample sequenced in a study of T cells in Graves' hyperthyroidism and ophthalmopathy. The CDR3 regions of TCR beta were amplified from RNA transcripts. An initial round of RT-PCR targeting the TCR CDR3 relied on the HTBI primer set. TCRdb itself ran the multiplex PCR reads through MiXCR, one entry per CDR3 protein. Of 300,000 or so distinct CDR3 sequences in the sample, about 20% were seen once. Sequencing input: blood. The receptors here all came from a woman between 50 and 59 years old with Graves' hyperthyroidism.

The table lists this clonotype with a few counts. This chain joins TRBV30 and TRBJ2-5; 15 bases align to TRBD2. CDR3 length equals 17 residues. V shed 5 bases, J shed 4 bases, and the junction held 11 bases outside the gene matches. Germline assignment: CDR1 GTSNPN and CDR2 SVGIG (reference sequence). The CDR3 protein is CAWGLAGGPSWGETQYF. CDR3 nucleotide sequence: TGTGCCTGGGGACTAGCGGGAGGGCCGTCCTGGGGAGAGACCCAGTACTTC.

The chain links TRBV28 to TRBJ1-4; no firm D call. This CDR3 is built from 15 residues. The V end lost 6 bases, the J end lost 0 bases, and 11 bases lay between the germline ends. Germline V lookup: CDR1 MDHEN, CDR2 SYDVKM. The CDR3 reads CASRGWEATNEKLFF. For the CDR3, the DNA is TGTGCCAGCAGGGGATGGGAGGCAACTAATGAAAAACTGTTTTTT.

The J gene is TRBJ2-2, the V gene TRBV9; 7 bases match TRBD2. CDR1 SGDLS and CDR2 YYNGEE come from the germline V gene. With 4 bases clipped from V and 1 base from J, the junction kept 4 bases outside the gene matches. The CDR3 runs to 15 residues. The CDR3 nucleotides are TGTGCCAGCAGCCCGAGCGGGAAGAACACCGGGGAGCTGTTTTTT. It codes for CASSPSGKNTGELFF.

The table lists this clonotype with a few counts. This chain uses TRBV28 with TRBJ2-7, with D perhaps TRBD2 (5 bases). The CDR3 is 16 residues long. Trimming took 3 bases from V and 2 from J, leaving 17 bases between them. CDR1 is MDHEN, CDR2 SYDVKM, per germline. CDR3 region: CASSFPQEEKTYEQYF. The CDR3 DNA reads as TGTGCCAGCAGTTTCCCCCAGGAGGAAAAAACCTACGAGCAGTACTTC.

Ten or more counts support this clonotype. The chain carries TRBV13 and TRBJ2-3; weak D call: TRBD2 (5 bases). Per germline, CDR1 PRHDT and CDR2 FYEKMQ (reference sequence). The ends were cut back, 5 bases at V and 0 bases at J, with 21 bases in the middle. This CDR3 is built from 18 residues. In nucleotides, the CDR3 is TGTGCCAGCAGCCCATCCGGGATTGATAGATCTAGCACAGATACGCAGTATTTT. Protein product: CASSPSGIDRSSTDTQYF.

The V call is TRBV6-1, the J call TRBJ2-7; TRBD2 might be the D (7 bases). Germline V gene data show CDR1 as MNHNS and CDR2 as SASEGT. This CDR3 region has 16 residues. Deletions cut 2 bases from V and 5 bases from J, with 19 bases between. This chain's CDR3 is CASSERGGPSFDEQYV. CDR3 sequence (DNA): TGTGCCAGCAGTGAAAGGGGGGGACCTTCATTCGACGAGCAGTACGTC.

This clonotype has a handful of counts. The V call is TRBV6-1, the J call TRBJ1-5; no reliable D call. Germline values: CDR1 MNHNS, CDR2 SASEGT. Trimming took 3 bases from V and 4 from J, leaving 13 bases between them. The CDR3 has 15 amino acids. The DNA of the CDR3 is TGTGCCAGCAGTGATCTGGCAACCCCTAATCAGCCCCAGCATTTT. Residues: CASSDLATPNQPQHF.

CDR3 region: CASSPTLGGRAYNEQFF. The CDR3 DNA reads as TGTGCCAGCAGTCCAACCCTCGGCGGGAGGGCCTACAATGAGCAGTTCTTC. The chain links TRBV12-3 or TRBV12-4 to TRBJ2-1; 9 positions match TRBD2. V was clipped by 5 bases and J by 2 bases; unmatched bases: 10. This CDR3 has 17 amino acids.

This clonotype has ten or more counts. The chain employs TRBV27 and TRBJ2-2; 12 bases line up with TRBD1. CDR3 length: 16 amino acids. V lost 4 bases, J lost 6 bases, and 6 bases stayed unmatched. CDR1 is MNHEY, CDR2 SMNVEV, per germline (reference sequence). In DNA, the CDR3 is TGTGCCAGCAGTTCGGGACAGGGGGCCATTCCCGGGGAGCTGTTTTTT. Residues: CASSSGQGAIPGELFF.

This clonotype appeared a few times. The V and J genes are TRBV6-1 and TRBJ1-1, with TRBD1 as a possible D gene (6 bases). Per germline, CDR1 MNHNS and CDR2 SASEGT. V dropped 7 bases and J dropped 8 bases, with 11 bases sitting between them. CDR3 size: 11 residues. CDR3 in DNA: TGTGCCAGCAAAGACACAGGGGAAGCTTTCTTT. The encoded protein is CASKDTGEAFF.

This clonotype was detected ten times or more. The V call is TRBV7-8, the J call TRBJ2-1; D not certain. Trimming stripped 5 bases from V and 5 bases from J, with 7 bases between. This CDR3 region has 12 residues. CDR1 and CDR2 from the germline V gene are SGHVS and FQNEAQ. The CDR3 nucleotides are TGTGCCAGCAGCCTGCCGCACAATGAGCAGTTCTTC. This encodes CASSLPHNEQFF. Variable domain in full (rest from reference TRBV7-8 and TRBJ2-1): GAGVSQSPRYKVAKRGQDVALRCDPISGHVSLFWYQQALGQGPEFLTYFQNEAQLDKSGLPSDRFFAERPEGSVSTLKIQRTQQEDSAVYLCASSLPHNEQFFGPGTRLTVL.

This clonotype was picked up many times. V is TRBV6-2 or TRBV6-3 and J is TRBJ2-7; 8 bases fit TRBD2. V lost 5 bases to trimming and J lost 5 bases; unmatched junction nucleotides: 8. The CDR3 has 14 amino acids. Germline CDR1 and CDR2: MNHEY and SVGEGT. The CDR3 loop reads CASSPTGRANEQYV. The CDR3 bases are TGTGCCAGCAGTCCCACCGGGAGGGCCAACGAGCAGTACGTC.

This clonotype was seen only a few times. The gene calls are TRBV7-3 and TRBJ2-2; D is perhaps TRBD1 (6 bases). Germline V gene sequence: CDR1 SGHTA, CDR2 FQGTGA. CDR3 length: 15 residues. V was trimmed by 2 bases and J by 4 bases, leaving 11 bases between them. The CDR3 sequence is CASSLGQRTTGELFF. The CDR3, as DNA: TGTGCCAGCAGCTTAGGACAGAGGACCACCGGGGAGCTGTTTTTT.

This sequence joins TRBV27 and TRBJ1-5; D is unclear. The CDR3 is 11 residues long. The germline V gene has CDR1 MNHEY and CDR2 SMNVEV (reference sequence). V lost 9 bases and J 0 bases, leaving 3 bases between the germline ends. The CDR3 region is CASHSNQPQHF. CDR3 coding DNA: TGTGCCAGTCATAGCAATCAGCCCCAGCATTTT.